Listed here are 16 T cell receptor beta chains from one sample, sequenced in a study of T-cell memory formation after mild COVID-19. TCRdb re-called the 5' RACE reads through MiXCR, storing one row per CDR3 protein. The data show approximately 570,000 distinct CDR3 sequences, more than 15% seen once. The sample taken for sequencing was PBMCs or a T cell subset sorted from them (not recorded which). These receptors came from an adult woman who had mild COVID-19 (a few samples of this study predate the infection). Cell type and time point are not known.

This clonotype occurred a few times. This rearrangement joins TRBV7-9 to TRBJ2-5; D gene uncertain. V was shortened by 2 bases and J by 3 bases, with 16 bases between the two germline ends. The CDR3 has 16 amino acids. CDR1 is SEHNR and CDR2 is FQNEAQ in the germline V gene (reference sequence). CDR3 sequence reads: CASSLTPWRAEETQYF. CDR3 bases: TGTGCCAGCAGCTTAACCCCGTGGCGAGCTGAAGAGACCCAGTACTTC.

This sequence joins TRBV5-6 and TRBJ1-4; no reliable D call. Germline values: CDR1 SGHDT, CDR2 YYEEEE. The length of the CDR3 is 14 residues. V dropped 2 bases and J dropped 3 bases, with 8 bases sitting between them. CDR3 sequence reads: CASSFRAANEKLFF. The CDR3 coding sequence is TGTGCCAGCAGCTTTAGGGCTGCTAATGAAAAACTGTTTTTT.

This clonotype was detected a few times. The CDR3 loop reads CASSDRDWQDTQYF. As DNA, the CDR3 is TGTGCCAGCAGTGACCGGGACTGGCAAGATACGCAGTATTTT. V and J are TRBV25-1 and TRBJ2-3, with D tentatively TRBD2 (6 bases). The CDR3 covers 14 residues. Trimming removed 3 bases from V and 5 bases from J, with 12 bases in between. CDR1 is MGHDK and CDR2 is SYGVNS in the germline V gene.

The chain has TRBV7-8 and TRBJ1-5; TRBD1 is a possible D gene (5 bases). The CDR3 is made up of 14 amino acids. Germline-derived CDR1 and CDR2 are SGHVS and FQNEAQ. Trimming took off 7 bases at V and 7 bases at J, with 17 bases between the two ends. The CDR3 spells CASNEVGGRQPQHF. In nucleotides, the CDR3 is TGTGCCAGCAACGAAGTGGGGGGAAGACAGCCCCAGCATTTT.

The chain recombines TRBV12-3 or TRBV12-4 with TRBJ2-5; the D gene could be TRBD1 or TRBD2 (5 bases each). The V gene lost 0 bases and the J gene lost 4 bases, with 15 bases spanning the gap. CDR3 size: 16 residues. CDR3 protein: CASSLAGGGIGETQYF. DNA of the CDR3: TGTGCCAGCAGTTTAGCGGGTGGGGGTATCGGAGAGACCCAGTACTTC.

This chain connects TRBV7-2 to TRBJ1-3; possibly TRBD1 for D (6 bases). The CDR3 sequence is 15 residues long. V gave up 5 bases and J gave up 0 bases, with 11 bases separating them. CDR1 and CDR2 (germline): SGHTA, FQGNSA. CDR3: CASSQGPYSGNTIYF. The CDR3 DNA reads TGTGCCAGCAGCCAGGGGCCGTACTCTGGAAACACCATATATTTT.

In its sample, this clonotype was seen a few times. The chain is built from TRBV19 and TRBJ2-1, with 7 bases matching TRBD2. The CDR3 has 15 residues. V was pared by 5 bases and J by 5 bases, with 9 bases of the junction left unmatched. CDR1 and CDR2 (germline): LNHDA, SQIVND (reference sequence). The CDR3 nucleotides read TGTGCCAGTAGTTTCGAGCTCGGGGGGAACAATGAGCAGTTCTTC. Its translation is CASSFELGGNNEQFF.

In its sample, this clonotype was seen a few times. V gene TRBV4-3 combines with J gene TRBJ2-7, with TRBD2 matching over 10 bases. The CDR3 runs 17 residues. Unmatched junction bases numbered 8, after V lost 3 bases and J lost 0 bases. Germline assignment: CDR1 LGHNA and CDR2 YSLEER. The CDR3 DNA is TGCGCCAGCAGCCAGGAAGGACTAGCGGATACCTCCTACGAGCAGTACTTC. Encoded protein: CASSQEGLADTSYEQYF.

In its sample, this clonotype was seen once. The V and J genes are TRBV5-1 and TRBJ2-7; D may be TRBD1 (5 bases). Germline V lookup: CDR1 SGHRS, CDR2 YFSETQ. The CDR3 covers 15 residues. The germline V and J ends were trimmed by 1 base and 5 bases, with 16 bases remaining between them. The CDR3 region is CASSLSQGLGNEQYF. CDR3 DNA sequence: TGCGCCAGCAGCTTGAGTCAGGGCCTTGGTAACGAGCAGTACTTC.

This clonotype was counted a few times. The chain carries TRBV5-4 and TRBJ2-3, with 11 bases matching TRBD2. This CDR3 comprises 17 residues. V was clipped by 4 bases and J by 1 base; unmatched bases: 8. The germline CDR1 and CDR2 sequences are SGHNT and YYREEE (reference sequence). CDR3 sequence: CASSPQTSGTGTDTQYF. The CDR3, as DNA: TGTGCCAGCAGCCCGCAGACTAGCGGGACGGGCACAGATACGCAGTATTTT.

The table lists this clonotype with a few counts. The CDR3 sequence is CASSDGTGYYEQYF. CDR3 bases: TGTGCCAGCAGTGATGGGACAGGGTACTACGAGCAGTACTTC. The chain has TRBV25-1 and TRBJ2-7, with 9 bases identical to TRBD1. The germline CDR1 and CDR2 sequences are MGHDK and SYGVNS. This CDR3 region has 14 residues. V was pared by 3 bases and J by 3 bases, with 3 bases of the junction left unmatched.

This clonotype has at least ten counts. J is TRBJ2-7 and V is TRBV11-2; D is undetermined. Trimming took off 1 base at V and 5 bases at J, with 3 bases between the two ends. This CDR3 has 11 residues. Germline-derived CDR1 and CDR2 are SGHAT and FQNNGV. The CDR3, as DNA: TGTGCCAGCAGCTTAGTTGACGAGCAGTACTTC. Residues: CASSLVDEQYF.

This clonotype showed up just a few times. The chain carries TRBV27 and TRBJ2-1, with TRBD1 as a possible D gene (5 bases). The V end was cut by 6 bases, the J end by 2 bases, with 17 bases between. This CDR3 contains 16 residues. CDR1 is MNHEY and CDR2 is SMNVEV in the germline V gene (reference sequence). The CDR3 reads CASSPRVAVAYNEQFF. CDR3 DNA: TGTGCCAGCAGCCCCAGGGTGGCAGTAGCCTACAATGAGCAGTTCTTC.

This clonotype has a handful of counts. The CDR3, as DNA: TGCAGCGCCGCCCTCGGGGTTACAAATCAGCCCCAGCATTTT. This codes for CSAALGVTNQPQHF. The V call is TRBV29-1, the J call TRBJ1-5; D remains ambiguous. Per germline, CDR1 SQVTM and CDR2 ANQGSEA. The CDR3 is 14 amino acids. V was clipped by 7 bases and J by 4 bases, with 17 bases between them.

This clonotype has only a few counts. The gene calls are TRBV9 and TRBJ2-3; 9 bases map to TRBD2. CDR3 length equals 17 residues. The J segment lost 6 bases and the V segment lost 0 bases, leaving 11 bases of the junction unmatched. The germline CDR1 and CDR2 sequences are SGDLS and YYNGEE. The CDR3 DNA follows: TGTGCCAGCAGCGTAGGAGTAGCGGGAGCCAACATCGATACGCAGTATTTT. This codes for CASSVGVAGANIDTQYF.

The V call is TRBV6-4, the J call TRBJ1-5, with D possibly TRBD1 on 6 matching bases. Germline CDR1 and CDR2: MRHNA and SNTAGT. The CDR3 extends over 16 amino acids. Trimming took off 9 bases at V and 1 base at J, with 19 bases between the two ends. CDR3 nucleotides: TGTGCCAGAGCCACAGGGTACACTACGAGCAATCAGCCCCAGCATTTT. Protein product: CARATGYTTSNQPQHF.